The 30 T cell receptor beta chains below were found in one sample sequenced in a study of cytomegalovirus exposure and HLA in healthy donors. The PCR ran on 60 Vbeta and 13 Jbeta primers. The data were produced by immunoSEQ multiplex PCR, yet TCRdb's version contains in-frame clones alone and is incomplete. This sample has around 190,000 clones, with about four fifths found just once. The sample was PBMCs. Receptor source: a woman in her fifties or sixties in good health and CMV-seronegative.

The rearrangement joins TRBV5-4 to TRBJ2-7, with 7 bases matching TRBD1. Germline V gene lookup returns CDR1 SGHNT and CDR2 YYREEE (reference sequence). CDR3 size: 15 residues. The V segment lost 2 bases and the J segment 6 bases; nucleotides outside the gene matches: 11. The CDR3 bases are TGTGCCAGCAGCTTACAACAGGGGTCTCGGAGCGAGCAGTACTTC. As protein: CASSLQQGSRSEQYF.

The gene calls are TRBV15 and TRBJ1-1; tentative D call: TRBD1 (5 bases). Germline values: CDR1 LNHNV, CDR2 YYDKDF (reference sequence). Trimming pared 4 bases from V and 4 bases from J, leaving 10 bases between. CDR3 size: 13 residues. CDR3 in DNA: TGTGCCACCAGCATAGGGGTGAGCACTGAAGCTTTCTTT. It encodes CATSIGVSTEAFF.

The J gene is TRBJ1-2, the V gene TRBV10-2, with 8 bases lining up with TRBD1. The ends lost 8 bases at V and 7 bases at J; junction bases unmatched: 9. The CDR3 covers 13 residues. The germline V gene encodes CDR1 WSHSY and CDR2 SAAADI. CDR3 protein: CASSVQGAGGYTF. The CDR3 DNA reads as TGCGCCAGCTCTGTTCAGGGGGCCGGTGGCTACACCTTC.

This sequence joins TRBV11-2 and TRBJ1-4; TRBD1 is a possible D gene (6 bases). V was trimmed by 6 bases and J by 7 bases, leaving 15 bases between them. Germline V gene lookup returns CDR1 SGHAT and CDR2 FQNNGV. The CDR3 consists of 14 residues. The CDR3 DNA reads as TGTGCCAGCAGTCGACCAGGGGACACTGAAAAACTGTTTTTT. It encodes CASSRPGDTEKLFF.

The chain carries TRBV15 and TRBJ2-7; maybe TRBD1 (6 bases). Trimming pared 1 base from V and 2 bases from J, leaving 12 bases between. This CDR3 has 15 residues. CDR1 is LNHNV and CDR2 is YYDKDF in the germline V gene (reference sequence). Written as DNA, the CDR3 is TGTGCCACCAGCAGAGGGGGGCAGGGTACCTACGAGCAGTACTTC. Its protein is CATSRGGQGTYEQYF.

The chain employs TRBV10-3 and TRBJ1-6; D might be TRBD1 (5 bases). The CDR3 runs 16 residues. Between the trimmed V and J ends, which lost 4 bases and 4 bases, there was a span of 14 bases. Per germline, CDR1 ENHRY and CDR2 SYGVKD. CDR3 sequence (DNA): TGTGCCATCAGTGCCCAGGGCCCCCAATATAATTCACCCCTCCACTTT. Encoded protein: CAISAQGPQYNSPLHF.

J is TRBJ1-5 and V is TRBV18, with D maybe TRBD1 (5 bases). The ends were cut back, 6 bases at V and 0 bases at J, with 12 bases in the middle. This CDR3 has 15 residues. From germline, CDR1 is KGHSH and CDR2 LQKENI. The CDR3 DNA follows: TGTGCCAGCTCGACAGAACCATATAGCAATCAGCCCCAGCATTTT. Its protein is CASSTEPYSNQPQHF.

The rearrangement links TRBV7-2 to TRBJ1-1, with a possible D match to TRBD1 (6 bases). Trimming removed 5 bases from V and 7 bases from J, with 14 bases in between. The CDR3 length is 13 residues. The germline V gene encodes CDR1 SGHTA and CDR2 FQGNSA. CDR3 sequence: CASSPRGRGEAFF. DNA of the CDR3: TGTGCCAGCAGCCCCAGGGGAAGGGGTGAAGCTTTCTTT.

Points on this clone: Other DNA sequences within the sample encode an identical CDR3. J is TRBJ2-1 and V is TRBV7-2; 11 bases fit TRBD2. Looked up from germline, CDR1 is SGHTA and CDR2 is FQGNSA. This CDR3 is 15 amino acids long. Trimming removed 3 bases from V and 7 bases from J; junction bases left unmatched: 5. The CDR3 protein is CASSFSGRAQNEQFF. The CDR3 DNA is TGTGCCAGCAGCTTTAGCGGGAGGGCTCAGAATGAGCAGTTCTTC.

The rearrangement joins TRBV10-2 to TRBJ2-1; TRBD2 matches at 9 bases. Trimming at V came to 2 bases and at J to 2 bases, leaving 7 bases not matched to a gene. The germline CDR1 and CDR2 sequences are WSHSY and SAAADI. There are 17 residues in the CDR3. CDR3 protein: CASSEEDSGGPYNEQFF. CDR3 coding DNA: TGCGCCAGCAGTGAGGAGGATAGCGGGGGCCCCTACAATGAGCAGTTCTTC.

The CDR3 DNA follows: TGTGCCAGCAGTTATCAGCGGGGGGTGTACGAGCAGTACTTC. Its protein is CASSYQRGVYEQYF. V gene TRBV6-5 combines with J gene TRBJ2-7; 9 bases agree with TRBD2. Germline assignment: CDR1 MNHEY and CDR2 SVGAGI. The trim removed 3 bases at V and 4 bases at J, leaving 4 bases unmatched. The CDR3 contains 14 residues.

This clone was counted once. The chain is built from TRBV5-1 and TRBJ2-5; 9 bases map to TRBD2. The length of the CDR3 is 15 residues. Germline V gene lookup returns CDR1 SGHRS and CDR2 YFSETQ. J gave up 2 bases and V 4 bases, and 6 bases lay outside the gene matches. This CDR3 is CASSPTSGQQETQYF. CDR3 sequence (DNA): TGCGCCAGCAGCCCGACTAGCGGACAGCAAGAGACCCAGTACTTC.

The V call is TRBV28, the J call TRBJ1-5; D not certain. CDR3 length equals 17 residues. The ends were cut back, 1 base at V and 7 bases at J, with 20 bases in the middle. Germline CDR1 is MDHEN and CDR2 is SYDVKM. The CDR3 region has the DNA TGTGCCAGCAGTTTATTAAATTCTATCCGACAATCCCAGCCCCAGCATTTT. The encoded protein is CASSLLNSIRQSQPQHF.

The chain carries TRBV11-2 and TRBJ2-3, with 8 bases that match TRBD1. Germline assignment: CDR1 SGHAT and CDR2 FQNNGV. This CDR3 region has 16 residues. J lost 2 bases, V lost 1 base, and 5 bases had no gene match. This CDR3 reads CASSLGTGWDTDTQYF. Written as DNA, the CDR3 is TGTGCCAGCAGCTTAGGGACAGGGTGGGACACAGATACGCAGTATTTT.

This clone appeared a few times. This chain uses TRBV15 with TRBJ2-3; unclear D gene. CDR3 size: 12 residues. The V end lost 5 bases, the J end lost 4 bases, and 7 bases lay between the germline ends. Germline CDR1 is LNHNV and CDR2 is YYDKDF (reference sequence). The CDR3 DNA is TGTGCCACCAGCGTGGCCCCAGATACGCAGTATTTT. This encodes CATSVAPDTQYF.

This clone was counted a few times. The chain uses TRBV28 and TRBJ1-1; the match to TRBD1 covers 8 bases. The CDR3 runs 12 residues. The V gene end was trimmed by 6 bases and the J gene end by 7 bases; junction bases not matched to a gene: 4. Germline V gives CDR1 MDHEN, CDR2 SYDVKM. The CDR3 protein is CASRSGGGEAFF. CDR3 in DNA: TGTGCCAGCAGATCAGGGGGCGGTGAAGCTTTCTTT.

This clone occurred a few times. V and J are TRBV13 and TRBJ1-6, with TRBD1 matching over 11 bases. Germline assignment: CDR1 PRHDT and CDR2 FYEKMQ (reference sequence). After removal of 6 bases from V and 9 bases from J, the junction contained 4 bases not matched to a gene. The CDR3 consists of 14 residues. The CDR3 here is CASSRTGGVSPLHF. Written as DNA, the CDR3 is TGTGCCAGCAGTCGGACAGGGGGCGTTTCACCCCTCCACTTT. Complete variable domain (other parts from reference TRBV13 and TRBJ1-6): AAGVIQSPRHLIKEKRETATLKCYPIPRHDTVYWYQQGPGQDPQFLISFYEKMQSDKGSIPDRFSAQQFSDYHSELNMSSLELGDSALYFCASSRTGGVSPLHFGNGTRLTVT.

The chain combines TRBV18 with TRBJ1-4; a possible D gene is TRBD1 (6 bases). Germline V gene lookup returns CDR1 KGHSH and CDR2 LQKENI. The CDR3 covers 15 residues. Trimming left V 6 bases short and J 0 bases short, with 11 bases between. As DNA, the CDR3 is TGTGCCAGCTCGCTTGGGACAACAACTAATGAAAAACTGTTTTTT. This sequence encodes CASSLGTTTNEKLFF. Complete variable domain (other parts from reference TRBV18 and TRBJ1-4): NAGVMQNPRHLVRRRGQEARLRCSPMKGHSHVYWYRQLPEEGLKFMVYLQKENIIDESGMPKERFSAEFPKEGPSILRIQQVVRGDSAAYFCASSLGTTTNEKLFFGSGTQLSVL.

This clone was counted a few times. The rearrangement links TRBV28 to TRBJ1-2; 11 bases align to TRBD1. V lost 4 bases, J lost 5 bases, and 9 bases stayed unmatched. The CDR3 runs to 16 residues. Germline V CDR1 and CDR2: MDHEN, SYDVKM. The CDR3 region has the DNA TGTGCCAGCAGTTCCCCCTTGGGACAGGGGGGATATGGCTACACCTTC. Translation: CASSSPLGQGGYGYTF.

This clone was detected once. This chain joins TRBV27 and TRBJ2-2, with 8 positions matching TRBD2. This CDR3 contains 15 residues. Germline CDR1 is MNHEY and CDR2 is SMNVEV (reference sequence). The ends lost 6 bases at V and 3 bases at J; junction bases unmatched: 6. The CDR3 reads CASREAGVYTGELFF. CDR3 nucleotides: TGTGCCAGCAGAGAAGCGGGGGTTTACACCGGGGAGCTGTTTTTT.

The chain recombines TRBV5-1 with TRBJ2-3; 14 bases map to TRBD2. After removal of 4 bases from V and 4 bases from J, the junction contained 5 bases not matched to a gene. Germline V CDR1 and CDR2: SGHRS, YFSETQ. This CDR3 is built from 16 residues. For the CDR3, the DNA is TGCGCCAGCAGCCCAGGGACTAGCGGGGGCCCAGATACGCAGTATTTT. This translates into CASSPGTSGGPDTQYF.

The chain joins TRBV6-5 to TRBJ2-5, with 9 bases matching TRBD2. The CDR3 is 15 residues long. Germline values: CDR1 MNHEY, CDR2 SVGAGI. Germline trimming cut 8 bases from V and 5 bases from J; bases unmatched to any gene: 12. The CDR3 reads CASLFFSGGRETQYF. The CDR3 DNA sequence: TGTGCCAGCCTTTTCTTTAGCGGGGGTAGGGAGACCCAGTACTTC.

The chain joins TRBV7-2 to TRBJ2-3; 8 bases are shared with TRBD1. This CDR3 is built from 16 residues. V was pared by 4 bases and J by 0 bases, with 6 bases of the junction left unmatched. CDR1 and CDR2 from the germline V gene are SGHTA and FQGNSA. The chain's CDR3 is CASSSYRGASTDTQYF. CDR3 bases: TGTGCCAGCAGCTCCTACAGGGGGGCGAGCACAGATACGCAGTATTTT.

The V gene is TRBV5-6, the J gene TRBJ2-7; the D gene is possibly TRBD2 (5 bases). V was trimmed by 1 base and J by 3 bases, leaving 11 bases between them. The CDR3 contains 14 residues. Germline V gene data show CDR1 as SGHDT and CDR2 as YYEEEE. The CDR3 DNA reads as TGTGCCAGCAGCTTGAGACTGGCGGGCTACGAGCAGTACTTC. Translating it yields CASSLRLAGYEQYF.

CDR3 sequence reads: CASTEGRGGANVLTF. The CDR3 DNA sequence: TGTGCCAGCACCGAGGGTCGTGGTGGGGCCAACGTCCTGACTTTC. The rearrangement joins TRBV21-1 to TRBJ2-6; TRBD2 is the table's D call and was not checked against the DNA. TRBV21-1 is tagged as a pseudogene. The CDR3 is made up of 15 amino acids.

The chain recombines TRBV11-2 with TRBJ2-1, with 9 nucleotides matching TRBD1. The J segment lost 5 bases and the V segment lost 5 bases, leaving 1 base of the junction unmatched. CDR1 and CDR2 from the germline V gene are SGHAT and FQNNGV. CDR3 length: 13 residues. The chain's CDR3 is CASSRDRDNEQFF. Written as DNA, the CDR3 is TGTGCCAGCAGCCGGGACAGGGACAATGAGCAGTTCTTC.

This chain connects TRBV4-2 to TRBJ2-7, with 12 bases fitting TRBD2. The ends lost 4 bases at V and 0 bases at J; junction bases unmatched: 13. Germline-derived CDR1 and CDR2 are LGHNA and YNFKEQ. The CDR3 has 19 amino acids. The CDR3 loop is CASSLQGGGLAGNSYEQYF. The CDR3 DNA reads TGTGCCAGCAGCCTTCAAGGTGGGGGACTAGCGGGTAACTCCTACGAGCAGTACTTC.

V is TRBV6-5 and J is TRBJ2-7; 10 bases fit TRBD1. J was trimmed by 2 bases and V by 2 bases; bases with no gene match: 6. The germline gives CDR1 MNHEY, CDR2 SVGAGI. This CDR3 is built from 16 residues. CDR3 in amino acids: CASSYDGGTGAYEQYF. The DNA for the CDR3 is TGTGCCAGCAGTTACGACGGTGGGACAGGGGCCTACGAGCAGTACTTC.

This clone was seen a few times. This sequence joins TRBV29-1 and TRBJ2-7; 12 bases map to TRBD2. Germline V gene lookup returns CDR1 SQVTM and CDR2 ANQGSEA. This CDR3 region has 17 residues. The CDR3 DNA reads as TGCAGTGCCCGAAGAACCGGGACTAGCGGGTCGAGGTACGAGCAGTACTTC. Translating it yields CSARRTGTSGSRYEQYF.

The genes are TRBV27 and TRBJ2-1, with 10 positions matching TRBD1. CDR1 is MNHEY and CDR2 is SMNVEV in the germline V gene (reference sequence). This CDR3 has 16 residues. Trimming removed 6 bases from V and 7 bases from J; junction bases left unmatched: 12. The CDR3 is CASRLGTGAHRNEQFF. The CDR3 DNA sequence: TGTGCCAGCAGACTCGGGACAGGGGCCCATCGGAATGAGCAGTTCTTC.